This TCR beta chain was retrieved from a study of cytomegalovirus exposure and HLA in healthy donors. The PCR was carried out with 60 Vbeta primers and 13 Jbeta primers. Source study methods: The count from a later analysis was some 80 million unique TCR beta chains, around 11 million of them shared. Here immunoSEQ multiplex PCR was the method, and the copy in TCRdb shows in-frame clones only, minus some. D and trimming come from the DNA, and the V and J calls and clone size come from that table. The table lists 150,000 to 200,000 clones, around four fifths of them singletons, with roughly 2.1% in the top ten. Whole-study findings and limits: Cytomegalovirus association was listed for about 180 TCR beta chains. In an earlier analysis, about 87% or about 30%: the productive usage of most TCR beta V segments.

V was clipped by 0 bases and J by 8 bases; unmatched bases: 6. Looked up from germline, CDR1 is LNHNV and CDR2 is YYDKDF (reference sequence). This CDR3 region has 14 residues. On this clone itself: Its antigen is undetermined.

The genes are TRBV15 and TRBJ1-2, with TRBD1 matching 7 bases. The sequenced sample was PBMCs. The source of this sequence is a man between 18 and 35 years old in good health and CMV-seronegative. CDR3 sequence (DNA): TGTGCCACCAGCAGAGATAAGGGGGCCGGGGGCTACACCTTC. It codes for CATSRDKGAGGYTF.